This entry lists 17 T cell receptor beta chains sequenced from one sample in a study of T cells in localized non-small cell lung cancer. Data came from immunoSEQ multiplex PCR; TCRdb stores just in-frame clones and leaves some out. This table has over 2,000 clones, about 48% appearing once. Sample: lung tumor tissue, taken before any cancer treatment. The receptors originated from a woman aged 35-75 years with stage II squamous cell lung carcinoma.

This sequence joins TRBV19 and TRBJ1-5; D call uncertain. The germline V and J ends were trimmed by 5 bases and 2 bases, with 19 bases remaining between them. CDR1 LNHDA and CDR2 SQIVND come from the germline V gene (reference sequence). The CDR3 covers 17 residues. CDR3 loop: CASSGSDANRGNQPQHF. CDR3 bases: TGTGCCAGTAGTGGGTCGGACGCTAATCGGGGCAATCAGCCCCAGCATTTT.

The sample holds a few counts of this clone. This chain connects TRBV6-8 to TRBJ2-7; 7 positions match TRBD1. V lost 2 bases and J lost 0; bases outside the gene matches: 4. Germline V gene data show CDR1 as MNHGY and CDR2 as SAAAGT. The CDR3 has 15 amino acids. In nucleotides, the CDR3 is TGTGCCAGCAGTTACACCCGGGACAGCTCCTACGAGCAGTACTTC. It specifies CASSYTRDSSYEQYF.

This clone was found a few times. V usage is TRBV28 and J usage is TRBJ2-7, with D perhaps TRBD1 or TRBD2 (5 bases each). This CDR3 spans 15 amino acids. V lost 5 bases to trimming and J lost 6 bases, with 20 bases between them. The germline V gene has CDR1 MDHEN and CDR2 SYDVKM. CDR3 DNA: TGTGCCAGCAGTCTGACCGGGACCCCTCGTGGCGAGCAGTACGTC. It is translated as CASSLTGTPRGEQYV.

The chain joins TRBV19 to TRBJ2-5; no definite D call. This CDR3 spans 12 amino acids. The V gene's germline CDR1 is LNHDA and CDR2 SQIVND (reference sequence). V lost 6 bases to trimming and J lost 1 base, with 6 bases between them. The CDR3 is CASSRSQETQYF. CDR3 coding DNA: TGTGCCAGTAGCAGGTCCCAAGAGACCCAGTACTTC. Supplemented by reference TRBV19 and TRBJ2-5, the full variable domain reads DGGITQSPKYLFRKEGQNVTLSCEQNLNHDAMYWYRQDPGQGLRLIYYSQIVNDFQKGDIAEGYSVSREKKESFPLTVTSAQKNPTAFYLCASSRSQETQYFGPGTRLLVL.

The chain uses TRBV6-8 and TRBJ2-2; TRBD1 matches at 9 bases. Trimming cost V 9 bases and J 1 base; bases outside gene matches: 3. The CDR3 loop spans 14 amino acids. The germline V gene encodes CDR1 MNHGY and CDR2 SAAAGT. As DNA, the CDR3 is TGTGCCAGTAGGGGACAGGGGAACACCGGGGAGCTGTTTTTT. Translated: CASRGQGNTGELFF.

The V call is TRBV10-3, the J call TRBJ2-5; 12 positions match TRBD1. V was clipped by 10 bases and J by 3 bases; unmatched bases: 9. The germline V gene has CDR1 ENHRY and CDR2 SYGVKD. The CDR3 spans 15 residues. This CDR3 reads CATSIGTGGEETQYF. CDR3 in DNA: TGTGCCACTAGTATTGGGACAGGGGGCGAAGAGACCCAGTACTTC.

The chain joins TRBV19 to TRBJ2-6, with 8 bases aligning to TRBD1. J was trimmed by 1 base and V by 9 bases; bases with no gene match: 8. The CDR3 sequence is 16 residues long. Germline V gene lookup returns CDR1 LNHDA and CDR2 SQIVND (reference sequence). CDR3 residues: CASRGQEASGANVLTF. The CDR3 coding sequence is TGTGCCAGCCGGGGACAGGAAGCTTCTGGGGCCAACGTCCTGACTTTC.

This clone has a handful of counts. The genes are TRBV2 and TRBJ2-7; 12 bases align to TRBD2. The trim removed 6 bases at V and 7 bases at J, leaving 16 bases unmatched. CDR1 and CDR2 from the germline V gene are SNHLY and FYNNEI. CDR3 size: 17 residues. The CDR3 protein is CASSPNRLAGGPGEQYF. Written as DNA, the CDR3 is TGTGCCAGCAGCCCTAACCGGCTAGCGGGAGGGCCGGGAGAGCAGTACTTC.

There are a few counts of this clone. The CDR3: CASSQKPGTGGHEQYF. The CDR3 bases are TGTGCCAGCAGCCAGAAACCCGGGACAGGGGGCCACGAGCAGTACTTC. The chain has TRBV7-2 and TRBJ2-7; the match to TRBD1 covers 12 bases. Germline trimming cut 5 bases from V and 5 bases from J; bases unmatched to any gene: 10. Germline V gene lookup returns CDR1 SGHTA and CDR2 FQGNSA. The CDR3 covers 16 residues.

This clone has only a few counts. V is TRBV9 and J is TRBJ1-5; weak D call: TRBD1 (6 bases). This CDR3 contains 14 residues. Trimming removed 5 bases from V and 5 bases from J, with 14 bases in between. The germline V gene encodes CDR1 SGDLS and CDR2 YYNGEE. CDR3 sequence reads: CASRNTGRDQPQHF. The CDR3 DNA follows: TGTGCCAGCAGGAATACAGGGCGGGATCAGCCCCAGCATTTT.

This clone is labeled as medium-sized. The chain couples TRBV4-1 to TRBJ1-2; unclear D gene. Per the germline V gene, CDR1 is MGHRA and CDR2 is YSYEKL. CDR3 length equals 14 residues. Deletions cut 0 bases from V and 2 bases from J, with 7 bases between. The CDR3 DNA sequence: TGCGCCAGCAGCCAAGACAGGACGAACTATGGCTACACCTTC. It specifies CASSQDRTNYGYTF.

This clone was recorded a few times. This sequence joins TRBV9 and TRBJ2-2, with D perhaps matching TRBD2 (6 bases). Trimming removed 5 bases at V and 6 bases at J, with 14 bases between. CDR3 size: 14 residues. Germline V gives CDR1 SGDLS, CDR2 YYNGEE. The chain's CDR3 is CASSGLVAAGELFF. CDR3 DNA: TGTGCCAGCAGTGGTTTGGTAGCGGCCGGGGAGCTGTTTTTT.

This clone was counted only a few times. The chain links TRBV15 to TRBJ1-1; D may be TRBD1 (5 bases). CDR3 size: 15 residues. The ends were cut back, 0 bases at V and 5 bases at J, with 13 bases in the middle. The germline V gene has CDR1 LNHNV and CDR2 YYDKDF (reference sequence). In DNA, the CDR3 is TGTGCCACCAGCAGAGATCCCCAGGGTTCAACTGAAGCTTTCTTT. It encodes CATSRDPQGSTEAFF.

The chain employs TRBV11-3 and TRBJ2-5, with D possibly being TRBD2 (6 bases). This CDR3 is built from 15 residues. Between the trimmed V and J ends, which lost 4 bases and 3 bases, there was a span of 15 bases. CDR1 and CDR2 from the germline V gene are SGHNT and YENEEA. CDR3 coding DNA: TGTGCCAGCAGCTGGAGGGGCGGGACGGAAGAGACCCAGTACTTC. It codes for CASSWRGGTEETQYF.

The chain has TRBV10-2 and TRBJ1-2, with D unresolved. V was shortened by 2 bases and J by 4 bases, with 11 bases between the two germline ends. Germline CDR1 is WSHSY and CDR2 is SAAADI. This CDR3 has 14 residues. CDR3 amino acids: CASSEGRWGYGYTF. CDR3 nucleotide sequence: TGCGCCAGCAGTGAGGGGAGATGGGGCTATGGCTACACCTTC.

This chain connects TRBV11-3 to TRBJ2-1; the match to TRBD1 covers 9 bases. CDR3 length: 15 amino acids. Unmatched junction bases numbered 3, after V lost 3 bases and J lost 3 bases. CDR1 SGHNT and CDR2 YENEEA come from the germline V gene. In nucleotides, the CDR3 is TGTGCCAGCAGCTTCGGACAGGGGATCTACAATGAGCAGTTCTTC. It codes for CASSFGQGIYNEQFF.

This clone has just a few counts. This chain uses TRBV9 with TRBJ2-5, with D uncertain. The V end was cut by 5 bases, the J end by 0 bases, with 5 bases between. This CDR3 comprises 12 residues. In germline, CDR1 is SGDLS, CDR2 YYNGEE. The chain's CDR3 is CASSLNQETQYF. Here the CDR3 DNA reads TGTGCCAGCAGTTTAAACCAAGAGACCCAGTACTTC.